This T cell receptor (beta chain) was profiled in a study of T cell responses to AZD1222 COVID-19 vaccine. About this clone itself: Its antigen is still unknown.

General study results and limits: Across the whole spike, CD4 TCRs peaked at regions 160-218 and 743-854. Among AZD1222 vaccinees, only six or seven were seropositive at baseline. Repertoires in all cases were sampled only once the peak T cell response had passed. Clonal diversity may have been underestimated in mostly white British donors.

Some clones are missing from TCRdb's copy, which holds only in-frame ones; the method was immunoSEQ multiplex PCR. The sample has approximately 140,000 clones; approximately 90% are singletons. The source of this sequence is an adult who received the AZD1222 COVID-19 vaccine. The sequencing used peripheral blood, collected 28 days after the second AZD1222 dose.

In DNA form, the CDR3 reads TGTGCCAGCAGTTACCGGGACGCTGGGGCCAACGTCCTGACTTTC. This codes for CASSYRDAGANVLTF. The chain joins TRBV6-6 to TRBJ2-6, with D perhaps being TRBD1 or TRBD2 (5 bases each). Trimming took off 2 bases at V and 2 bases at J, with 7 bases between the two ends. Germline loops: CDR1 MNHNY, CDR2 SVGAGI (reference sequence). This CDR3 contains 15 residues.